Listed here are 29 T cell receptor beta chains from one sample, sequenced in a study of siplizumab effects on memory and regulatory T cells. Assay used: immunoSEQ multiplex PCR; TCRdb lists only in-frame clones, some missing. The data hold some 100,000 clones, with approximately 94% observed a single time. The material sequenced was non-Treg CD4+ T cells sorted from blood. These TCRs come from a human donor in good health.

V usage is TRBV28 and J usage is TRBJ2-4; the match to TRBD2 covers 10 bases. V dropped 5 bases and J dropped 1; count of bases not matched to a gene: 11. Germline V gene sequence: CDR1 MDHEN, CDR2 SYDVKM. The CDR3 covers 18 residues. Here the CDR3 reads CASSEAGGFNSAKNIQYF. In DNA, the CDR3 is TGTGCCAGCAGTGAAGCGGGAGGGTTTAATTCGGCCAAAAACATTCAGTACTTC.

This chain connects TRBV6-5 to TRBJ1-1, with TRBD1 matching 9 bases. This CDR3 is built from 14 residues. V lost 10 bases and J lost 1; bases outside the gene matches: 7. The germline V gene has CDR1 MNHEY and CDR2 SVGAGI. Here the CDR3 reads CAIAPGQGNTEAFF. CDR3 coding DNA: TGTGCCATCGCGCCGGGACAGGGGAACACTGAAGCTTTCTTT.

This sequence joins TRBV7-9 and TRBJ2-7; TRBD2 agrees at 7 bases. Unmatched junction bases numbered 11, after V lost 5 bases and J lost 7 bases. The CDR3 spans 14 residues. Germline CDR1 SEHNR, CDR2 FQNEAQ (reference sequence). CDR3 DNA: TGTGCCAGCAGCCAGACGGGGGGAGAGCGTGAGCAGTACTTC. Translated, it gives CASSQTGGEREQYF.

The chain joins TRBV7-2 to TRBJ1-3, with D unresolved. Germline CDR1 is SGHTA and CDR2 is FQGNSA. V was shortened by 2 bases and J by 0 bases, with 11 bases between the two germline ends. This CDR3 contains 16 residues. The CDR3 is CASSLRKASSGNTIYF. The CDR3 DNA reads TGTGCCAGCAGCTTAAGGAAGGCGAGCTCTGGAAACACCATATATTTT.

The genes are TRBV4-1 and TRBJ1-2; D possibly corresponds to TRBD1 (6 bases). V lost 1 base and J lost 2, with 8 bases in between. Germline lookup yields CDR1 MGHRA and CDR2 YSYEKL. The CDR3 length is 14 residues. CDR3 protein: CASSQGQANYGYTF. The CDR3 DNA sequence: TGCGCCAGCAGCCAAGGACAGGCGAACTATGGCTACACCTTC.

This clone was observed once. The V and J genes are TRBV7-8 and TRBJ1-1, with no clear D. Germline CDR1 and CDR2: SGHVS and FQNEAQ. V shed 0 bases and J shed 5 bases, with 13 bases lying between them. The CDR3 covers 15 residues. CDR3 sequence: CASSLAPGPVTEAFF. In nucleotides, the CDR3 is TGTGCCAGCAGCTTAGCGCCAGGCCCTGTGACTGAAGCTTTCTTT.

This chain links TRBV5-1 with TRBJ2-5; TRBD2 aligns across 9 bases. The DNA end favors TRBJ2-7, so the J call may be wrong. Germline V gene lookup returns CDR1 SGHRS and CDR2 YFSETQ. The CDR3 runs to 15 residues. The CDR3 reads CASSSGGRDSYEQYF. The CDR3 DNA reads TGCGCCAGCAGCTCGGGCGGGAGGGACTCCTACGAGCAGTACTTC.

The V call is TRBV27, the J call TRBJ1-2; 7 bases align to TRBD1. The CDR3 is 13 residues long. The ends lost 6 bases at V and 2 bases at J; junction bases unmatched: 3. CDR1 and CDR2 (germline): MNHEY, SMNVEV (reference sequence). DNA of the CDR3: TGTGCCAGCAGGGGACAGATGAACTATGGCTACACCTTC. It yields the protein CASRGQMNYGYTF.

This clone was counted a single time. The rearrangement links TRBV29-1 to TRBJ2-3, with unresolved D. The CDR3 spans 13 residues. Germline V gives CDR1 SQVTM, CDR2 ANQGSEA. Trimming left V 2 bases short and J 1 base short, with 7 bases between. CDR3 nucleotide sequence: TGCAGCGTTGAACCGGTCCGCACAGATACGCAGTATTTT. Translated: CSVEPVRTDTQYF.

The chain links TRBV15 to TRBJ2-1; TRBD2 matches at 14 bases. Germline V gene lookup returns CDR1 LNHNV and CDR2 YYDKDF (reference sequence). The CDR3 extends over 17 amino acids. Trimming took 2 bases from V and 3 from J; bases not matched to a gene: 3. CDR3: CATSRPGTSGSYNEQFF. The CDR3 bases are TGTGCCACCAGCAGACCTGGGACTAGCGGGAGCTACAATGAGCAGTTCTTC.

The chain joins TRBV10-3 to TRBJ2-4; 11 bases align to TRBD1. The junction had 10 bases not matched to a gene; V was cut back by 2 bases and J by 7 bases. Looked up from germline, CDR1 is ENHRY and CDR2 is SYGVKD. The CDR3 is 17 amino acids. The chain's CDR3 is CAISEGLGGQGENIQYF. The CDR3 DNA follows: TGTGCCATCAGTGAGGGGCTAGGGGGACAGGGGGAGAACATTCAGTACTTC.

The chain carries TRBV28 and TRBJ1-3, with D perhaps TRBD1 (5 bases). V gave up 6 bases and J gave up 0 bases, with 15 bases separating them. CDR1 is MDHEN, CDR2 SYDVKM, per germline. This CDR3 spans 16 amino acids. CDR3 amino acids: CASSPLRVDSGNTIYF. DNA for the CDR3: TGTGCCAGCAGCCCCCTCAGGGTTGACTCTGGAAACACCATATATTTT.

Only one count was recorded for this clone. This chain connects TRBV4-2 to TRBJ2-3; 7 positions match TRBD2. The length of the CDR3 is 16 residues. From germline, CDR1 is LGHNA and CDR2 YNFKEQ. Trimming took 3 bases from V and 0 from J; bases not matched to a gene: 6. CDR3 amino acids: CASSHGGTTSTDTQYF. The CDR3 DNA is TGTGCCAGCAGCCACGGGGGGACGACTAGCACAGATACGCAGTATTTT.

The V call is TRBV5-4, the J call TRBJ2-3; 8 nucleotides agree with TRBD1. CDR1 and CDR2 from the germline V gene are SGHNT and YYREEE (reference sequence). J gave up 4 bases and V 4 bases, and 11 bases lay outside the gene matches. There are 16 residues in the CDR3. The CDR3 protein is CASSPRGRGRPDTQYF. CDR3 nucleotides: TGTGCCAGCAGCCCTCGGGGCAGGGGGCGGCCAGATACGCAGTATTTT.

The V call is TRBV15, the J call TRBJ1-1; maybe TRBD1 (6 bases). The CDR3 is 14 residues long. The ends were cut back, 2 bases at V and 5 bases at J, with 12 bases in the middle. Germline V lookup: CDR1 LNHNV, CDR2 YYDKDF (reference sequence). The CDR3 bases are TGTGCCACCAGCAGATATAGGGGGGAGACTGAAGCTTTCTTT. Translated, it gives CATSRYRGETEAFF.

This chain joins TRBV29-1 and TRBJ2-2, with 9 bases fitting TRBD1. V lost 6 bases, J lost 1 base, and 3 bases stayed unmatched. Germline CDR1 reads SQVTM; CDR2 reads ANQGSEA. The CDR3 length is 14 residues. The CDR3 here is CSVPGQGNTGELFF. In nucleotides, the CDR3 is TGCAGCGTACCGGGACAGGGGAACACCGGGGAGCTGTTTTTT.

This clone was counted once. The chain uses TRBV11-2 and TRBJ2-5; D perhaps matches TRBD2 (6 bases). The CDR3 length is 13 residues. Trimming left V 3 bases short and J 1 base short, with 6 bases between. Germline V lookup: CDR1 SGHAT, CDR2 FQNNGV. The CDR3 DNA reads TGTGCCAGCAGCTTCGGGAGCCAAGAGACCCAGTACTTC. It translates to CASSFGSQETQYF.

CDR3 coding DNA: TGTGCCACCAGCAGAGGACTAGCGGACGAGCAGTACTTC. Encoded protein: CATSRGLADEQYF. This chain uses TRBV15 with TRBJ2-7; 9 bases map to TRBD2. Germline CDR1 and CDR2: LNHNV and YYDKDF (reference sequence). This CDR3 comprises 13 residues. With V trimmed by 1 base and J by 5 bases, 0 bases remained unmatched. The complete variable domain, with remaining parts taken from reference TRBV15 and TRBJ2-7, reads DAMVIQNPRYQVTQFGKPVTLSCSQTLNHNVMYWYQQKSSQAPKLLFHYYDKDFNNEADTPDNFQSRRPNTSFCFLDIRSPGLGDTAMYLCATSRGLADEQYFGPGTRLTVT.

This clone occurred once. For the CDR3, the DNA is TGTGCCAGCAGCGCCCTCGGACAGGGGCGCACAGATACGCAGTATTTT. This encodes CASSALGQGRTDTQYF. The rearrangement uses TRBV7-9 and TRBJ2-3; TRBD1 matches 9 bases. The CDR3 is 16 residues long. The V and J ends lost 5 bases and 1 base, in that order; junction bases with no gene match: 7. From germline, CDR1 is SEHNR and CDR2 FQNEAQ (reference sequence).

On this clone itself: The junction differs from germline at one of its ends, possibly a read error. The chain employs TRBV7-7 and TRBJ2-2; TRBD1 aligns across 8 bases. Per germline, CDR1 SSHAT and CDR2 FNYEAQ (reference sequence). This CDR3 is built from 18 residues. Here the CDR3 reads CASSPLPGGGTSSGELFF. In nucleotides, the CDR3 is TGTGCTAGCAGCCCCCTACCAGGGGGCGGGACCTCGTCCGGGGAGCTGTTTTTT.

The rearrangement links TRBV27 to TRBJ2-4, with TRBD1 matching over 8 bases. The CDR3 covers 16 residues. The germline V gene encodes CDR1 MNHEY and CDR2 SMNVEV (reference sequence). With V trimmed by 3 bases and J by 0 bases, 4 bases remained unmatched. The CDR3 nucleotides are TGTGCCAGCAGTTTCAGACAGGGGATAGCCAAAAACATTCAGTACTTC. Its protein is CASSFRQGIAKNIQYF.

This sequence joins TRBV19 and TRBJ1-1, with TRBD1 identical over 9 bases. Germline V lookup: CDR1 LNHDA, CDR2 SQIVND (reference sequence). Trimming cost V 7 bases and J 6 bases; bases outside gene matches: 6. CDR3 length equals 13 residues. CDR3 bases: TGTGCCAGTACCGACAGGGGGGGATCTGAAGCTTTCTTT. It specifies CASTDRGGSEAFF. Full variable domain (remainder filled in from reference TRBV19 and TRBJ1-1): DGGITQSPKYLFRKEGQNVTLSCEQNLNHDAMYWYRQDPGQGLRLIYYSQIVNDFQKGDIAEGYSVSREKKESFPLTVTSAQKNPTAFYLCASTDRGGSEAFFGQGTRLTVV.

This chain connects TRBV19 to TRBJ2-7; 8 positions match TRBD1. Losses at the gene ends were 6 bases for V and 0 bases for J; bases not matched to a gene: 7. The CDR3 consists of 15 residues. Looked up from germline, CDR1 is LNHDA and CDR2 is SQIVND (reference sequence). The CDR3 DNA reads TGTGCCAGTAGGTCAATGGGGACAGGCTCCTACGAGCAGTACTTC. Translated: CASRSMGTGSYEQYF. Full variable domain (missing parts from reference TRBV19 and TRBJ2-7): DGGITQSPKYLFRKEGQNVTLSCEQNLNHDAMYWYRQDPGQGLRLIYYSQIVNDFQKGDIAEGYSVSREKKESFPLTVTSAQKNPTAFYLCASRSMGTGSYEQYFGPGTRLTVT.

The rearrangement uses TRBV10-1 and TRBJ1-3; 7 bases are shared with TRBD1. The V and J ends lost 6 bases and 2 bases, in that order; junction bases with no gene match: 10. The CDR3 extends over 16 amino acids. Germline values: CDR1 WNHNN, CDR2 SYGVQD (reference sequence). CDR3 in amino acids: CASRVNSDRAGNTIYF. Here the CDR3 DNA reads TGCGCCAGCAGGGTGAACTCAGACAGGGCTGGAAACACCATATATTTT.

A single count supports this clone. The chain joins TRBV29-1 to TRBJ1-2; D is perhaps TRBD1 (5 bases). The germline V and J ends were trimmed by 5 bases and 4 bases, with 14 bases remaining between them. Germline CDR1 reads SQVTM; CDR2 reads ANQGSEA. The CDR3 runs 13 residues. CDR3 amino acids: CSVREGAGYGYTF. As DNA, the CDR3 is TGCAGCGTTCGCGAAGGGGCCGGCTATGGCTACACCTTC.

The chain has TRBV5-1 and TRBJ1-2, with 7 bases aligning to TRBD1. The trim removed 7 bases at V and 0 bases at J, leaving 3 bases unmatched. The CDR3 is made up of 13 amino acids. Germline V gene sequence: CDR1 SGHRS, CDR2 YFSETQ. The CDR3 sequence: CASQGGANYGYTF. The CDR3 DNA follows: TGCGCCAGCCAGGGGGGAGCTAACTATGGCTACACCTTC. Together with reference TRBV5-1 and TRBJ1-2, the CDR3 gives the full variable domain: KAGVTQTPRYLIKTRGQQVTLSCSPISGHRSVSWYQQTPGQGLQFLFEYFSETQRNKGNFPGRFSGRQFSNSRSEMNVSTLELGDSALYLCASQGGANYGYTFGSGTRLTVV.

The chain joins TRBV5-1 to TRBJ2-3; D uncertain. From germline, CDR1 is SGHRS and CDR2 YFSETQ. The CDR3 spans 14 residues. Trimming cost V 2 bases and J 5 bases, with 12 bases left between them. This CDR3 is CASSFPGGRDTQYF. The CDR3 DNA reads as TGCGCCAGCAGCTTCCCTGGTGGTAGAGATACGCAGTATTTT. Variable domain in full (rest from reference TRBV5-1 and TRBJ2-3): KAGVTQTPRYLIKTRGQQVTLSCSPISGHRSVSWYQQTPGQGLQFLFEYFSETQRNKGNFPGRFSGRQFSNSRSEMNVSTLELGDSALYLCASSFPGGRDTQYFGPGTRLTVL.

The chain joins TRBV11-2 to TRBJ2-7, with TRBD2 identical over 15 bases. V dropped 4 bases and J dropped 6; count of bases not matched to a gene: 7. The CDR3 consists of 16 residues. Germline V gene sequence: CDR1 SGHAT, CDR2 FQNNGV. The CDR3 nucleotides read TGTGCCAGCAGCTCGGGGACTAGCGGGAGGTTAGGCGAGCAGTACTTC. It specifies CASSSGTSGRLGEQYF.

This chain links TRBV5-4 with TRBJ1-1; D is possibly TRBD1 (5 bases). The germline V and J ends were trimmed by 0 bases and 3 bases, with 6 bases remaining between them. Germline V gene lookup returns CDR1 SGHNT and CDR2 YYREEE (reference sequence). The CDR3 consists of 13 residues. The CDR3 sequence is CASSLDRHTEAFF. CDR3 DNA: TGTGCCAGCAGCTTGGACAGGCACACTGAAGCTTTCTTT. The whole variable domain, filled in from reference TRBV5-4 and TRBJ1-1, reads ETGVTQSPTHLIKTRGQQVTLRCSSQSGHNTVSWYQQALGQGPQFIFQYYREEENGRGNFPPRFSGLQFPNYSSELNVNALELDDSALYLCASSLDRHTEAFFGQGTRLTVV.